Listed below are T cell receptor beta chains from one sample, sequenced in a study of blood T cell repertoires in COVID-19. TCRdb's table, derived via immunoSEQ multiplex PCR, lists solely in-frame clones and lacks some. Among roughly 150,000 clones, around 92% were seen once, and the ten largest hold 2.5% to 3.5%. Sequenced sample: peripheral blood. These receptors were collected from a man aged 55-75 years with acute or convalescent COVID-19. CDR3s leave out the opening cysteine and the closing phenylalanine or tryptophan. Size values are once, few and many counts, or a class for expanded clones, and some rows have none.

abundance: -; v_gene: TRBV3-1/TRBV3-2; CDR3aa: ASSLGAGRLVRSPLH
abundance: -; v_gene: TRBV4-2; CDR3aa: ASSVRDGEAGANVLT
abundance: -; v_gene: TRBV15; CDR3aa: ATSRVRQGSGGYT
abundance: -; v_gene: TRBV5-1; CDR3aa: ASSFDSRVPNTGELF
abundance: -; v_gene: TRBV27; CDR3aa: ASSLQGGQRGSQPQH
abundance: -; v_gene: TRBV27; CDR3aa: ASSLSPGTARPSPLH
abundance: -; v_gene: TRBV7-9; CDR3aa: ASSRQGYEQY
abundance: -; v_gene: TRBV9; CDR3aa: ASSVVRGEQF
abundance: -; v_gene: TRBV6-5; CDR3aa: ASRTPPRSTGELF
abundance: -; v_gene: TRBV5-3; CDR3aa: ARSGTSTGRGNTIY
abundance: -; v_gene: TRBV11-2; CDR3aa: ASSISRNTEAF
abundance: once; v_gene: TRBV2; CDR3aa: ASSLGQGGIYEQY
abundance: few; v_gene: TRBV12-3/TRBV12-4; CDR3aa: ASRGLDNEQF
abundance: -; v_gene: TRBV7-2; CDR3aa: ASSLGAFYEQY
abundance: -; v_gene: TRBV5-3; CDR3aa: ARSLEVRGNTEAF
abundance: -; v_gene: TRBV4-2; CDR3aa: ASSQDLGATLGEKLF
abundance: -; v_gene: TRBV7-9; CDR3aa: ASSLSRVRFQETQY
abundance: -; v_gene: TRBV7-2; CDR3aa: ASSLESGGAGHTQY
abundance: few; v_gene: TRBV7-9; CDR3aa: ASSSRGLAGRAYEQY
abundance: -; v_gene: TRBV6-5; CDR3aa: ASSLRTANTEAF
abundance: -; v_gene: TRBV7-6; CDR3aa: ASSATTGGLGELF
abundance: once; v_gene: TRBV5-4; CDR3aa: ASSFDRATNEKLF
abundance: -; v_gene: TRBV2; CDR3aa: ASSEAVSSYEQY
abundance: -; v_gene: TRBV24-1; CDR3aa: ATRGPGTRNEQY
abundance: -; v_gene: TRBV6-5; CDR3aa: ASSYSHAATGELF
abundance: -; v_gene: TRBV2; CDR3aa: ASSDDRAGANVLT
abundance: -; v_gene: TRBV7-2; CDR3aa: ASSLRGQYNSPLH
abundance: -; v_gene: TRBV6-1; CDR3aa: ASSEAKGGESDTQY
abundance: -; v_gene: TRBV19; CDR3aa: ASSMRTAQNTEAF
abundance: -; v_gene: TRBV6-5; CDR3aa: ASRLYRVGGNTIY
abundance: -; v_gene: TRBV15; CDR3aa: ATSRPGTGRLNYGYT
abundance: -; v_gene: TRBV5-1; CDR3aa: ASSLAVGSQIGGYT
abundance: -; v_gene: TRBV6-2/TRBV6-3; CDR3aa: ASSRGGPNNEQF
abundance: -; v_gene: TRBV11-2; CDR3aa: ASSLKPQFHEQY
abundance: -; v_gene: TRBV4-1; CDR3aa: ASSQRGGGNQETQY
abundance: -; v_gene: TRBV6-5; CDR3aa: ASRSSGAGTQY